This T cell receptor beta chain was sequenced during a study of T cells in Graves' hyperthyroidism and ophthalmopathy. Study outcomes and limitations: Ophthalmopathy was separated from stable hyperthyroidism by a 13 V-J model.

This CDR3 has 13 residues. Trimming stripped 8 bases from V and 6 bases from J, with 16 bases between. Germline V lookup: CDR1 LNHDA, CDR2 SQIVND (reference sequence). The investigators amplified TCR beta CDR3 regions from RNA transcripts. HTBI primers were used for first-round RT-PCR of the TCR CDR3. TCRdb independently ran MiXCR on the multiplex PCR reads; one entry per CDR3 protein. The sample has more than 150,000 distinct CDR3 sequences, about 18% seen once. Fresh peripheral blood, 8 to 10 ml, was the source of the PBMCs. This clonotype was observed many times. Its antigen is unidentified. The chain is built from TRBV19 and TRBJ1-1; D possibly corresponds to TRBD1 (5 bases). This receptor was obtained from a woman aged 45-59 years with Graves' hyperthyroidism. The source material was blood. This CDR3 is CASRAGGVSEAFF. As DNA, the CDR3 is TGTGCCAGTCGGGCCGGGGGGGTCTCTGAAGCTTTCTTT.